The TCR beta chain described here comes from a study of OX40 agonist ivuxolimab in advanced cancers. Describing the broader study: Ivuxolimab was an agonistic, fully human IgG2 monoclonal antibody directed against OX40 (CD134), a costimulatory receptor. Partial responses were achieved by three dose-escalation patients, of whom one had hepatocellular carcinoma and two had cutaneous melanoma. The point of sequencing TCRbeta in the periphery was to test whether ivuxolimab changed TCR sequence diversity and drove clonal T-cell expansion. Intravenous ivuxolimab was administered to patients every 2 weeks at six dose levels: 0.01, 0.1, 0.3, 1.5, 3 and 10 mg/kg. Prior anti-PD-1, anti-PD-L1 or anti-CTLA-4 therapy was permitted, and 40% of dose-escalation patients had received checkpoint inhibitors. A male proportion of roughly 80% and a mean age of roughly 55 years, ranging from 23 to 79, were recorded for the dose-escalation cohort. The monotherapy dose-escalation portion (N of about 52 patients) of the phase I ivuxolimab trial is reported in the paper. Of the roughly 54 patients in dose escalation, approximately 20 had hepatocellular carcinoma, about 15 had melanoma, 9 had renal cell carcinoma and 9 had head and neck cancer.

A note on this clone: Its antigen remains undetermined. No base qualities exist here, and no much larger clone lies one base off it.

At the junction V is shortened by 3 bases and J by 9 bases; bases outside the gene matches: 11. Inclusive of the bounding cysteine and phenylalanine, the CDR3 is 16 residues long. Here the CDR3 DNA is all that survives: 48 bases in frame from base 1. According to the germline V gene, CDR1 reads MDHEN and CDR2 reads SYDVKM. Patients with autoimmune disease history or receiving systemic immunosuppression were excluded from the trial. In every dose cohort, peripheral blood was drawn for TCR sequencing at baseline, cycle 4 day 1, and cycle 7 day 1. Samples were obtained from an open-label, multicenter, first-in-human phase I dose-escalation trial of ivuxolimab. Adults with locally advanced or metastatic melanoma, renal cell, hepatocellular, or head and neck squamous cell carcinoma were enrolled in the trial. Before TCR sequencing, CD4+ T cells and CD8+ T cells from peripheral blood were sorted into separate populations.

On the study overall, not on this receptor specifically: At doses of 0.1 to 3.0 mg/kg, clonal expansion of both CD4+ and CD8+ blood T cells was observed from baseline to week 6. In partial responders in the 0.1-3.0 mg/kg groups, normalized peripheral clonal expansion was found to be among the lowest, especially among CD8+ T cells. On average, CD8+ T cells showed more expanded clones than CD4+ T cells after ivuxolimab. Low levels of normalized T-cell clonal expansion were also shown by some nonresponding patients. Antigen specificity was not determined for the clonally expanded peripheral T cells.

For sequencing of the TCRbeta CDR3 region, genomic DNA was extracted from the sorted cells. The immunoSEQ Assay was used to sequence the TCRbeta CDR3 regions. The table was pulled from immuneACCESS by TCRdb, which kept in-frame rearrangements only. Such tables lose some clones; where checked, under half of the loss comes from unresolved V genes, and the rest has no known cause. The sample contains 95,000 to 150,000 clones, around 93% of them found a single time. The top ten constitute less than 0.2% of the sample. The receptor's source is an adult with an advanced solid tumor such as melanoma, head and neck, liver or kidney cancer. The chain is made from TRBV28 and TRBJ2-1; 10 central bases correspond to TRBD1. The material was CD4+ or CD8+ T cells sorted from blood, obtained in a trial of the OX40 agonist ivuxolimab. The CDR3 region reads CASSFLPGTGVREQFF. The DNA reads as follows: TGTGCCAGCAGTTTCCTGCCCGGGACAGGGGTGCGTGAGCAGTTCTTC.